The present TCR beta chain was sequenced within a study of blood T cell repertoires in COVID-19. Cohort 3 recovered donors had two negative PCRs, clearance, or symptom resolution. Sequencing was performed with immunoSEQ multiplex PCR; in TCRdb, only in-frame clones are kept and a portion is missing. The sample records 200,000 to 250,000 clones, about four fifths being singletons. This sequence originates from a man between 60 and 75 years old who had recovered from COVID-19. Sequenced sample: PBMCs or T cells enriched from blood (not recorded which).

The CDR3 nucleotides are TGTGCCATCAGCCAGGACAGTAATTCACCCCTCCACTTT. This encodes CAISQDSNSPLHF. The V gene is TRBV10-3, the J gene TRBJ1-6, with D perhaps matching TRBD1 (6 bases). The CDR3 runs to 13 residues. Germline V gene lookup returns CDR1 ENHRY and CDR2 SYGVKD. V was cut by 6 bases and J by 6 bases, with 9 bases left in between.